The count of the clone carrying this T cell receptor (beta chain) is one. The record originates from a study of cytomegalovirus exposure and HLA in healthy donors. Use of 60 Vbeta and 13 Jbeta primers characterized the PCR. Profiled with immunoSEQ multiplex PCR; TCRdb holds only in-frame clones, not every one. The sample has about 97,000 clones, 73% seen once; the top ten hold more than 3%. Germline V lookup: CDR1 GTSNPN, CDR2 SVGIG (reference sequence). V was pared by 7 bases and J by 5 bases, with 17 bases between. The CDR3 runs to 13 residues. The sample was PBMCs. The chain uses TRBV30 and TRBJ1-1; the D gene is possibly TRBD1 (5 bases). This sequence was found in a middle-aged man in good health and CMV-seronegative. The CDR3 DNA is TGTGCCTCGACTGACTGGGGCAGGACTGAAGCTTTCTTT. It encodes CASTDWGRTEAFF.